This T cell receptor (beta chain) was recorded in a study of blood T cell repertoires in COVID-19. This CDR3 has 14 amino acids. Unmatched junction bases numbered 8, after V lost 5 bases and J lost 8 bases. From germline, CDR1 is MDHEN and CDR2 SYDVKM. Authors' data handling: Reference gene primer amplification gave nucleated cell count estimates. Using immunoSEQ multiplex PCR, the repertoire was profiled, and TCRdb retains in-frame clones only, with some absent. Clone size and the V and J calls come from that table; the DNA yielded D and trimming. The data hold 250,000 to 350,000 clones, with roughly 90% observed a single time.

The sequence derives from a woman younger than 35 with acute COVID-19. Material for sequencing was PBMCs or T cells enriched from blood (not recorded which). The chain joins TRBV28 to TRBJ1-4; TRBD1 matches 7 bases. Written as DNA, the CDR3 is TGTGCCAGCAGTCAGCCGGGACAGTGGGAAAAACTGTTTTTT. As protein: CASSQPGQWEKLFF.